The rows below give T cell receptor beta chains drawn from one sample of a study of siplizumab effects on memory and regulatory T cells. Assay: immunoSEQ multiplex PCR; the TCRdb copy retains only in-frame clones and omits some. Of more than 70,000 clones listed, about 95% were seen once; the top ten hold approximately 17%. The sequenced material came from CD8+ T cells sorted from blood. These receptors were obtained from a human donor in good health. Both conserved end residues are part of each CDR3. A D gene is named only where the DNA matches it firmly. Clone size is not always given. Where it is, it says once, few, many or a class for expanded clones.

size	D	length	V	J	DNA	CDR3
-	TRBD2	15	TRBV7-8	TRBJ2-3	TGTGCCAGCAGCTTACTAGCGGGACATGGGGATACGCAGTATTTT	CASSLLAGHGDTQYF
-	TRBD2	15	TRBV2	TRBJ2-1	TGTGCCAGCAGTGAAGGTAGCGGGAGTTACAATGAGCAGTTCTTC	CASSEGSGSYNEQFF
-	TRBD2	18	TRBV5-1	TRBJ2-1	TGCGCCAGCAGCTTGGTCCCCTTGGGAGGGAGTTCCTACAATGAGCAGTTCTTC	CASSLVPLGGSSYNEQFF
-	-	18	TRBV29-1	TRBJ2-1	TGCAGCGTTGAAGATCTCCCGGACCCTTCGTTGGGCTACAATGAGCAGTTCTTC	CSVEDLPDPSLGYNEQFF
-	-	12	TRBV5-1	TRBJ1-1	TGCGCCAGCAGCTTGGAGGGCGTAGAAGCTTTCTTT	CASSLEGVEAFF
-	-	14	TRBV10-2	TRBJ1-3	TGCGCCAGCAGTGTTGACGGGTCTGGAAACACCATATATTTT	CASSVDGSGNTIYF
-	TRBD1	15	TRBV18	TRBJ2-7	TGTGCCAGCTCGGAGGACAGGGGAGGACACTACGAGCAGTACTTC	CASSEDRGGHYEQYF
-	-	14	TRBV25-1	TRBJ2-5	TGTGCCAGCAGTGAAAGTGGATCCGCAGAGACCCAGTACTTC	CASSESGSAETQYF
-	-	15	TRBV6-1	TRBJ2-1	TGTGCCAGCAGTGAAGTTACAGGACCTTACAATGAGCAGTTCTTC	CASSEVTGPYNEQFF
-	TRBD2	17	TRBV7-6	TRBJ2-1	TGTGCCAGCAGCCCGCAATCGACTAGCACCCTCCTCAATGAGCAGTTCTTC	CASSPQSTSTLLNEQFF
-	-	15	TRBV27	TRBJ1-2	TGTGCCAGCAGTTTCAGGGGCGGAAACTCATATGGCTACACCTTC	CASSFRGGNSYGYTF
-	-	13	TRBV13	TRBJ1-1	TGTGCCAGCAGCGGGTCAGGGAACACTGAAGCTTTCTTT	CASSGSGNTEAFF
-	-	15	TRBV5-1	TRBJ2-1	TGCGCCAGCAGCTTGTATACTAGCCCGGCAAATGAGCAGTTCTTC	CASSLYTSPANEQFF
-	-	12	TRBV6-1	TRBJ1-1	TGTGCCAGCAGTTGGGGGGCCGATGGGGCTTTCTTT	CASSWGADGAFF
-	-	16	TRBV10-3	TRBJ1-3	TGTGCCATCAGTGAAAGAGCCACGAGCTCTGGAAACACCATATATTTT	CAISERATSSGNTIYF
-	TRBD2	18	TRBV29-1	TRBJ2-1	TGCAGCCCTAAGGGTTACAGGTCCGCGGGAGAGATCATCGATGAGCAGTTCTTC	CSPKGYRSAGEIIDEQFF
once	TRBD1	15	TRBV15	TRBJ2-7	TGTGCCACCAGCGGAAAGACAGGGGTAGATGGCGAGCAGTACTTC	CATSGKTGVDGEQYF
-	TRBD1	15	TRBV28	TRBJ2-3	TGTGCCATCCGCTCCCGGGACAGTCGCACAGATACGCAGTATTTT	CAIRSRDSRTDTQYF
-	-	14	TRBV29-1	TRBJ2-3	TGCAGCGAGACGACTGGTGTTAGCACAGATACGCAGTATTTT	CSETTGVSTDTQYF
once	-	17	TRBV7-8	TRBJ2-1	TGTGCCAGCAGCTTAGATGGCAGATCTGTTTCCTACAATGAGCAGTTCTTC	CASSLDGRSVSYNEQFF
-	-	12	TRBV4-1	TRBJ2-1	TGCGCCAGCAGCCAAGTTATCAATGAGCAGTTCTTC	CASSQVINEQFF
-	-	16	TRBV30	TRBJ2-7	TGTGCCTGGAGTGACACCTACAGGGAAAGCCCCTACGAGCAGTACTTC	CAWSDTYRESPYEQYF
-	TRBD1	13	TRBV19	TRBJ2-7	TGTGCCAGTAGTCCAGGACAGGCCAACGAGCAGTACTTC	CASSPGQANEQYF
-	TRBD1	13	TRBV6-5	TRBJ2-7	TGTGCCAGCAGACAGGGGACCATCTACGAGCAGTACTTC	CASRQGTIYEQYF
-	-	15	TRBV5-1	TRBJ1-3	TGCGCCAGCAGAGGCACGCCTTTCTCTGGAAACACCATATATTTT	CASRGTPFSGNTIYF
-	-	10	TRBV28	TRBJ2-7	TGTGCCGGCACCGGGTACGAGCAGTACTTC	CAGTGYEQYF
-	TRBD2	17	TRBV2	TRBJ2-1	TGTGCCAGCAGCGAGCCAACCGGGACTAGTTTTGACTATGAGCAGTTCTTC	CASSEPTGTSFDYEQFF
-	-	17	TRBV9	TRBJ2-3	TGTGCCAGCAGCGTAACTCTGTCTGGGGACGACACAAATACGCAGTATTTT	CASSVTLSGDDTNTQYF
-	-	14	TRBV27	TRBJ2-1	TGTGCCAGCGCCTCCTCGGGGGACTACAATGAGCAGTTCTTC	CASASSGDYNEQFF
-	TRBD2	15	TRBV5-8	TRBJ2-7	TGTGCCAGCAGCGCCGCGGGAGGGCCGTCCTACGAGCAGTACTTC	CASSAAGGPSYEQYF
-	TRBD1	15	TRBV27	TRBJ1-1	TGTGCCAGCAGTCCTTACAACAGGGGGCACACTGAAGCTTTCTTT	CASSPYNRGHTEAFF
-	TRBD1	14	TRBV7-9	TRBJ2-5	TGTGCCTCCTCCCCGGAAGGGGGCGGAGAGACCCAGTACTTC	CASSPEGGGETQYF
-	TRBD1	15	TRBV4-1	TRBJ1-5	TGCGCCAGCAGCCCCGCGACAGGGATTAATCAGCCCCAGCATTTT	CASSPATGINQPQHF
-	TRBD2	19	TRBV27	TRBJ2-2	TGTGCCAGCAGTTTACTCCAGAAGCACTTAGCGGGAGGCCCCGGGGAGCTGTTTTTT	CASSLLQKHLAGGPGELFF
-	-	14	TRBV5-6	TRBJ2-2	TGTGCCAGCGCTTCAGGGGAGGACACCGGGGAGCTGTTTTTT	CASASGEDTGELFF
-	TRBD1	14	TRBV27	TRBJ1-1	TGTGCCAGCAGTTTATCGACAGGGGGCACTGAAGCTTTCTTT	CASSLSTGGTEAFF
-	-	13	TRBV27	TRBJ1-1	TGTGCCAGCAGAGTTTTCGGGTCGACTGAAGCTTTCTTT	CASRVFGSTEAFF
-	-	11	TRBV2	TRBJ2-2	TGTGCCAGCAGTGAAGCCGGGGAGCTGTTTTTT	CASSEAGELFF
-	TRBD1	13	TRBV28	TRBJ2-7	TGTGCCAGCAGTTTAACAGGGGGCGACGAGCAGTACTTC	CASSLTGGDEQYF
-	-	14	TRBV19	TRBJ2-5	TGTGCCAGTAGTATAGTTCTGGGGGAAGAGACCCAGTACTTC	CASSIVLGEETQYF